This T cell receptor (beta chain) was identified in a study of blood T cell repertoires in COVID-19. Study overall: COVID-19 samples, acute and convalescent, were from the United States, Italy and Spain. T cells, B-cell-depleted T cells, or PBMCs provided the cDNA or gDNA that served as material.

Germline assignment: CDR1 MNHEY and CDR2 SMNVEV (reference sequence). The CDR3 sequence is 14 residues long. V shed 6 bases and J 10 bases; nucleotides not matched to a gene: 11. TCRdb keeps only in-frame clones here, not all; method: immunoSEQ multiplex PCR. The sample lists 200,000 to 250,000 clones, around nine tenths occurring once. This TCR came from a woman in her sixties with acute or convalescent COVID-19. The chain employs TRBV27 and TRBJ1-4, with 7 nucleotides matching TRBD1. Sequenced input: peripheral blood. CDR3 DNA sequence: TGTGCCAGCAGACACGGGACAGTTAACGCAAAACTGTTTTTT. It codes for CASRHGTVNAKLFF.